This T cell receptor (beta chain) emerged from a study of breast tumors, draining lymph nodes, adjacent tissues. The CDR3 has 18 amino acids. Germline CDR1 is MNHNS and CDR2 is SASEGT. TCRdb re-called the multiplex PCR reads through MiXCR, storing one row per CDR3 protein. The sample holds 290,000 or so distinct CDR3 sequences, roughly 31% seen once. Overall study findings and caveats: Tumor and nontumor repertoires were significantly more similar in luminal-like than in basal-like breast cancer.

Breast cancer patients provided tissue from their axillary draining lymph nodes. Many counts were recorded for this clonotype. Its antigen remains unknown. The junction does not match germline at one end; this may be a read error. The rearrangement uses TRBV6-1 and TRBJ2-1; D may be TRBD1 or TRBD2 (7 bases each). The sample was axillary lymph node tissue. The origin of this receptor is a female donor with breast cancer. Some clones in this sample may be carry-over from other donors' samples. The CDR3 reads CASSGEGAAGVSFNEQFF. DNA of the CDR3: TGTGCCAGCAGTGGGGAGGGGGCTGCGGGAGTGTCCTTCAATGAGCAGTTCTTC.